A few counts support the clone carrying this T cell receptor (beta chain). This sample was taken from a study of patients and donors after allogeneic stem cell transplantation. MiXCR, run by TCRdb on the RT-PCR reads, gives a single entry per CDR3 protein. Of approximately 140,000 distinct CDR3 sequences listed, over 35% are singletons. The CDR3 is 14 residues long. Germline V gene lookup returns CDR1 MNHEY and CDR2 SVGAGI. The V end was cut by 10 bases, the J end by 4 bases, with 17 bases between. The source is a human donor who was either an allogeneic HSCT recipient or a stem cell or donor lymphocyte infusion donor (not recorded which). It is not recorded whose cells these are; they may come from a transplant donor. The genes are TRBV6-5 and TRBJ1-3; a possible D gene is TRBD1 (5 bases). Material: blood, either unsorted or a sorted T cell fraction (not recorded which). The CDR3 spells CATSLLGVGNTIYF. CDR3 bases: TGTGCCACCTCCCTCCTGGGGGTCGGAAACACCATATATTTT.